The 11 T cell receptor beta chains listed next were all sequenced from one sample in a study of T-cell memory formation after mild COVID-19. TCRdb itself ran the 5' RACE reads through MiXCR, one entry per CDR3 protein. This table has 250,000 or so distinct CDR3 sequences, over 15% appearing once. Sample: PBMCs or a T cell subset sorted from them (not recorded which). The receptors were gathered from a man aged 18 to 29 who had mild COVID-19 (a few samples of this study predate the infection). Cell type and time point are not known.

The CDR3 coding sequence is TGTGCCAGCAGTTACAGCGGGGGGCTTCACTATGGCTACACCTTC. Translated, it gives CASSYSGGLHYGYTF. The chain recombines TRBV6-5 with TRBJ1-2; D is perhaps TRBD1 (6 bases). The V gene's germline CDR1 is MNHEY and CDR2 SVGAGI. V was shortened by 2 bases and J by 3 bases, with 13 bases between the two germline ends. The CDR3 is 15 residues long.

The chain uses TRBV20-1 and TRBJ1-1, with D possibly being TRBD1 (5 bases). V was cut by 0 bases and J by 0 bases, with 11 bases left in between. CDR1 and CDR2 from the germline V gene are DFQATT and SNEGSKA (reference sequence). The CDR3 is made up of 15 amino acids. CDR3 in amino acids: CSARDFGGMNTEAFF. The DNA for the CDR3 is TGCAGTGCTAGAGATTTTGGGGGGATGAACACTGAAGCTTTCTTT.

Only a few counts were recorded for this clonotype. The CDR3, as DNA: TGCAGTGCTAGAGGTACGACAGGGAGCCAAGAGACCCAGTACTTC. The encoded protein is CSARGTTGSQETQYF. The chain links TRBV20-1 to TRBJ2-5; 7 positions match TRBD1. There are 15 residues in the CDR3. CDR1 is DFQATT, CDR2 SNEGSKA, per germline (reference sequence). Trimming removed 1 base from V and 1 base from J; junction bases left unmatched: 6.

J is TRBJ1-1 and V is TRBV7-9; D possibly corresponds to TRBD1 (6 bases). The V gene's germline CDR1 is SEHNR and CDR2 FQNEAQ (reference sequence). The CDR3 extends over 12 amino acids. V was cut by 5 bases and J by 6 bases, with 10 bases left in between. DNA for the CDR3: TGTGCCAGCAGCGCGGGGACACCTGAAGCTTTCTTT. Translated: CASSAGTPEAFF.

This chain links TRBV11-2 with TRBJ2-1, with TRBD2 identical over 11 bases. The CDR3 runs 14 residues. CDR1 is SGHAT and CDR2 is FQNNGV in the germline V gene. V lost 3 bases, J lost 6 bases, and 1 base stayed unmatched. The CDR3 sequence: CASSFSGGVNEQFF. The CDR3 region has the DNA TGTGCCAGCAGCTTTAGCGGGGGGGTCAATGAGCAGTTCTTC.

The gene calls are TRBV27 and TRBJ2-7, with D unresolved. This CDR3 comprises 14 residues. V shed 6 bases and J shed 6 bases, with 18 bases lying between them. Germline CDR1 and CDR2: MNHEY and SMNVEV (reference sequence). The CDR3 protein is CASSTLDRLGEQYF. The CDR3 DNA reads as TGTGCCAGCAGCACCCTCGATCGGTTAGGCGAGCAGTACTTC.

The rearrangement links TRBV7-3 to TRBJ1-1, with D perhaps TRBD1 (6 bases). Trimming removed 1 base at V and 4 bases at J, with 16 bases between. The CDR3 is made up of 16 amino acids. Germline loops: CDR1 SGHTA, CDR2 FQGTGA. The CDR3 is CASSLMGRQVGTEAFF. As DNA, the CDR3 is TGTGCCAGCAGCTTAATGGGCCGACAGGTCGGCACTGAAGCTTTCTTT.

This clonotype occurred a few times. The gene calls are TRBV4-3 and TRBJ2-2, with a tentative D call TRBD2 (6 bases). This CDR3 spans 16 amino acids. From germline, CDR1 is LGHNA and CDR2 YSLEER. Between the trimmed V and J ends, which lost 6 bases and 3 bases, there was a span of 17 bases. In nucleotides, the CDR3 is TGCGCCAGCAGTCTTTCAACGGGACTCTACACCGGGGAGCTGTTTTTT. Amino acid sequence: CASSLSTGLYTGELFF.

There are many counts of this clonotype. V usage is TRBV12-3 or TRBV12-4 and J usage is TRBJ2-7, with unresolved D. V was pared by 0 bases and J by 4 bases, with 4 bases between. The CDR3 has 12 residues. The CDR3 bases are TGTGCCAGCAGTTTAGCGTCGTACGAGCAGTACTTC. It is translated as CASSLASYEQYF.

The rearrangement links TRBV6-5 to TRBJ2-7, with D uncertain. CDR3 length equals 14 residues. With 0 bases removed from V and 6 bases from J, the gap between germline ends came to 12 bases. Germline V CDR1 and CDR2: MNHEY, SVGAGI. In DNA, the CDR3 is TGTGCCAGCAGTTACTCCCAGTTATCCGTCGAGCAGTACTTC. This sequence encodes CASSYSQLSVEQYF.

V and J are TRBV9 and TRBJ1-4; 7 positions match TRBD1. CDR3 length: 16 residues. Germline V gene data show CDR1 as SGDLS and CDR2 as YYNGEE. The V segment lost 4 bases and the J segment 8 bases; nucleotides outside the gene matches: 14. CDR3 amino acids: CASSPRGPVQGEKLFF. For the CDR3, the DNA is TGTGCCAGCAGCCCGAGGGGGCCAGTCCAAGGGGAAAAACTGTTTTTT.